Detailed here is one T cell receptor (beta chain). The source of the sample is a study of blood T cell repertoires in COVID-19. Whole-study context: Spain, Italy and the United States supplied samples that represented acute and convalescent COVID-19. The cDNA or gDNA used as material had been derived from T cells, B-cell-depleted T cells, or PBMCs.

CDR1 and CDR2 (germline): KGHDR, SFDVKD. V lost 5 bases, J lost 5 bases, and 10 bases stayed unmatched. The CDR3 is 16 residues long. TCRdb's copy holds only in-frame clones and misses some; the assay was immunoSEQ multiplex PCR. The table lists about 220,000 clones, around 84% of them singletons. The receptor comes from a man aged 50 to 59 with active or convalescent COVID-19. Material for sequencing was peripheral blood. The chain couples TRBV24-1 to TRBJ2-1; 8 bases are shared with TRBD1. The CDR3 nucleotides are TGTGCCACCAGTGGTTCCCGCCGGGACAGGAACAATGAGCAGTTCTTC. This translates into CATSGSRRDRNNEQFF.